Following are 32 T cell receptor beta chains from one sample sequenced in a study of cytomegalovirus exposure and HLA in healthy donors. It was with 60 Vbeta and 13 Jbeta primers that the PCR ran. Repertoires were generated with immunoSEQ multiplex PCR, while TCRdb's copy carries only in-frame clones and drops some. The data hold around 53,000 clones, with almost 85% observed a single time. Sequencing input: PBMCs. The receptor source for this set is a man aged 45-65 years in good health and CMV-seronegative.

The chain couples TRBV10-3 to TRBJ1-2; 7 bases agree with TRBD1. Trimming removed 5 bases from V and 2 bases from J; junction bases left unmatched: 2. CDR3 length equals 13 residues. Germline V gene lookup returns CDR1 ENHRY and CDR2 SYGVKD. CDR3 sequence: CAISRDSNYGYTF. CDR3 nucleotide sequence: TGTGCCATCAGTAGGGACAGCAACTATGGCTACACCTTC.

This chain links TRBV28 with TRBJ2-7; tentative D call: TRBD1 (5 bases). The CDR3 runs 15 residues. Germline values: CDR1 MDHEN, CDR2 SYDVKM. Trimming removed 3 bases from V and 2 bases from J, with 14 bases in between. Here the CDR3 DNA reads TGTGCCAGCAGTTTGTTAAGAGACAGAGCCTACGAGCAGTACTTC. Amino acid sequence: CASSLLRDRAYEQYF.

The genes are TRBV5-1 and TRBJ2-3, with 11 bases matching TRBD1. Germline assignment: CDR1 SGHRS and CDR2 YFSETQ. This CDR3 has 16 residues. After removal of 4 bases from V and 4 bases from J, the junction contained 8 bases not matched to a gene. The CDR3 spells CASSHGQGAKSDTQYF. CDR3 DNA: TGCGCCAGCAGCCACGGACAGGGGGCAAAATCAGATACGCAGTATTTT.

V usage is TRBV4-2 and J usage is TRBJ2-7, with 7 positions matching TRBD1. The CDR3 runs to 16 residues. V lost 0 bases, J lost 2 bases, and 7 bases stayed unmatched. In germline, CDR1 is LGHNA, CDR2 YNFKEQ. The chain's CDR3 is CASSQEAGGMPYEQYF. As DNA, the CDR3 is TGTGCCAGCAGCCAAGAGGCAGGGGGTATGCCCTACGAGCAGTACTTC.

This clone is a singleton in its sample. The chain has TRBV10-2 and TRBJ2-2; perhaps TRBD1 as D (5 bases). Per germline, CDR1 WSHSY and CDR2 SAAADI. V was clipped by 2 bases and J by 5 bases, with 9 bases between them. This CDR3 has 14 residues. The CDR3 here is CASSEVRVTGELFF. In DNA, the CDR3 is TGCGCCAGCAGTGAGGTCAGGGTAACCGGGGAGCTGTTTTTT.

The chain employs TRBV28 and TRBJ1-6, with D possibly matching TRBD1 (6 bases). Germline values: CDR1 MDHEN, CDR2 SYDVKM. The CDR3 loop spans 15 amino acids. V was clipped by 2 bases and J by 7 bases, with 12 bases between them. CDR3 nucleotides: TGTGCCAGCAGTTTAGCAAGGGGGATGAATTCACCCCTCCACTTT. This translates into CASSLARGMNSPLHF.

The CDR3 DNA sequence: TGTGCCAGCAGACTAGGCGAAGGGAACGAGCAGTACTTC. It encodes CASRLGEGNEQYF. This chain uses TRBV28 with TRBJ2-7; D perhaps matches TRBD2 (5 bases). CDR3 length: 13 amino acids. Trimming stripped 6 bases from V and 5 bases from J, with 14 bases between. In germline, CDR1 is MDHEN, CDR2 SYDVKM.

This clone was counted a single time. The CDR3 loop reads CASSSAGTNYGYTF. The CDR3 DNA reads TGTGCCAGCAGTTCCGCGGGAACTAACTATGGCTACACCTTC. J is TRBJ1-2 and V is TRBV6-5; D gene uncertain. Germline assignment: CDR1 MNHEY and CDR2 SVGAGI. Trimming pared 4 bases from V and 0 bases from J, leaving 9 bases between. The CDR3 totals 14 residues.

The chain carries TRBV7-9 and TRBJ2-2; TRBD1 aligns across 11 bases. Germline assignment: CDR1 SEHNR and CDR2 FQNEAQ (reference sequence). V was clipped by 5 bases and J by 4 bases; unmatched bases: 6. The CDR3 covers 16 residues. CDR3 sequence reads: CASSPGTGGATGELFF. CDR3 DNA sequence: TGTGCCAGCAGCCCCGGGACAGGGGGTGCCACCGGGGAGCTGTTTTTT.

This chain connects TRBV19 to TRBJ2-7; tentative D call: TRBD2 (7 bases). V lost 1 base and J lost 7, with 14 bases in between. Germline V CDR1 and CDR2: LNHDA, SQIVND (reference sequence). The CDR3 consists of 14 residues. The CDR3 nucleotides are TGTGCCAGTAGTATAGGCGGGGGCCCTCTGGAGCAGTACTTC. Translated, it gives CASSIGGGPLEQYF.

This chain uses TRBV4-1 with TRBJ2-7; 16 nucleotides line up with TRBD2. This CDR3 is built from 20 residues. In germline, CDR1 is MGHRA, CDR2 YSYEKL. Germline trimming cut 4 bases from V and 1 base from J; bases unmatched to any gene: 13. CDR3 sequence: CASSLRGTSGGDKKSYEQYF. The CDR3 DNA reads as TGCGCCAGCAGCCTCCGAGGGACTAGCGGGGGGGATAAAAAGTCCTACGAGCAGTACTTC.

The rearrangement links TRBV19 to TRBJ2-5; maybe TRBD1 (7 bases). The J call is uncertain, as TRBJ2-7 better fits the DNA end. Germline V gives CDR1 LNHDA, CDR2 SQIVND (reference sequence). The CDR3 is made up of 16 amino acids. The CDR3: CASSNNWGGQAYEQYF. CDR3 sequence (DNA): TGTGCCAGTAGCAATAATTGGGGAGGACAGGCCTACGAGCAGTACTTC.

The V call is TRBV28, the J call TRBJ1-5, with TRBD1 as a possible D gene (6 bases). V was clipped by 5 bases and J by 2 bases, with 16 bases between them. The CDR3 is 16 amino acids. Germline CDR1 and CDR2: MDHEN and SYDVKM. The CDR3 nucleotides read TGTGCCAGCAGTCCCAGTGAGGGGGTAGGCAATCAGCCCCAGCATTTT. The encoded protein is CASSPSEGVGNQPQHF.

The chain carries TRBV18 and TRBJ1-1; 7 bases are shared with TRBD1. The CDR3 has 15 amino acids. Germline CDR1 reads KGHSH; CDR2 reads LQKENI. With 3 bases clipped from V and 1 base from J, the junction kept 5 bases outside the gene matches. The CDR3 is CASSPPTGSNTEAFF. Written as DNA, the CDR3 is TGTGCCAGCTCACCCCCGACAGGGTCGAACACTGAAGCTTTCTTT.

V and J are TRBV5-4 and TRBJ1-6, with TRBD1 matching 7 bases. CDR3 size: 15 residues. CDR1 and CDR2 (germline): SGHNT, YYREEE (reference sequence). V lost 4 bases to trimming and J lost 7 bases; unmatched junction nucleotides: 8. The CDR3 loop is CASSARTGWNSPLHF. The CDR3 DNA reads as TGTGCCAGCAGCGCCAGGACAGGATGGAATTCACCCCTCCACTTT.

The V call is TRBV4-2, the J call TRBJ2-2; tentative D call: TRBD1 (6 bases). CDR1 and CDR2 from the germline V gene are LGHNA and YNFKEQ. CDR3 length: 15 residues. The V and J ends lost 0 bases and 8 bases respectively, with 13 bases between them. The CDR3 reads CASSQDAGQTGELFF. In DNA form, the CDR3 reads TGTGCCAGCAGCCAAGATGCCGGACAGACTGGGGAGCTGTTTTTT.

The chain recombines TRBV11-2 with TRBJ2-2; D perhaps matches TRBD1 (6 bases). Trimming cost V 4 bases and J 1 base, with 10 bases left between them. The CDR3 totals 15 residues. Germline lookup yields CDR1 SGHAT and CDR2 FQNNGV. CDR3 sequence reads: CASSSGTRNTGELFF. CDR3 DNA sequence: TGTGCCAGCAGCTCCGGGACAAGGAACACCGGGGAGCTGTTTTTT. The whole variable domain, remainder taken from reference TRBV11-2 and TRBJ2-2, is EAGVAQSPRYKIIEKRQSVAFWCNPISGHATLYWYQQILGQGPKLLIQFQNNGVVDDSQLPKDRFSAERLKGVDSTLKIQPAKLEDSAVYLCASSSGTRNTGELFFGEGSRLTVL.

The rearrangement links TRBV27 to TRBJ2-1; weak D call: TRBD1 (5 bases). The germline V and J ends were trimmed by 5 bases and 8 bases, with 19 bases remaining between them. Germline V gives CDR1 MNHEY, CDR2 SMNVEV (reference sequence). The CDR3 covers 15 residues. This CDR3 is CASSNRLTAPHEQFF. The CDR3 nucleotides are TGTGCCAGCAGTAACCGCCTGACAGCACCCCATGAGCAGTTCTTC.

The chain is built from TRBV7-9 and TRBJ2-3; TRBD2 agrees at 9 bases. The germline V gene encodes CDR1 SEHNR and CDR2 FQNEAQ (reference sequence). V was pared by 3 bases and J by 2 bases, with 3 bases of the junction left unmatched. The CDR3 covers 15 residues. The CDR3 reads CASSLASGDTDTQYF. DNA for the CDR3: TGTGCCAGCAGCTTGGCTAGCGGGGACACAGATACGCAGTATTTT.

The chain is built from TRBV7-9 and TRBJ1-4, with unresolved D. V dropped 1 base and J dropped 6 bases, with 9 bases sitting between them. The V gene's germline CDR1 is SEHNR and CDR2 FQNEAQ (reference sequence). The CDR3 has 14 residues. CDR3 sequence reads: CASSLGSGYEKLFF. Here the CDR3 DNA reads TGTGCCAGCAGCTTAGGTTCGGGGTATGAAAAACTGTTTTTT.

The chain combines TRBV4-2 with TRBJ2-3; no firm D call. CDR1 is LGHNA, CDR2 YNFKEQ, per germline. V was clipped by 1 base and J by 1 base, with 9 bases between them. This CDR3 region has 15 residues. The CDR3 reads CASSQGSTGTDTQYF. The CDR3 coding sequence is TGTGCCAGCAGCCAAGGTTCCACAGGCACAGATACGCAGTATTTT.

V is TRBV19 and J is TRBJ2-2, with 11 bases aligning to TRBD2. V lost 10 bases, J lost 5 bases, and 12 bases stayed unmatched. This CDR3 contains 16 residues. From germline, CDR1 is LNHDA and CDR2 SQIVND (reference sequence). The CDR3 here is CATTSTSGALTGELFF. CDR3 sequence (DNA): TGTGCCACCACCTCGACTAGCGGGGCCTTAACCGGGGAGCTGTTTTTT.

This chain links TRBV7-6 with TRBJ2-1; 9 bases align to TRBD1. Germline-derived CDR1 and CDR2 are SGHVS and FNYEAQ. V shed 6 bases, J shed 5 bases, and the junction held 11 bases outside the gene matches. There are 16 residues in the CDR3. CDR3 sequence: CASSHGPGQGDNEQFF. The CDR3 DNA reads as TGTGCCAGCAGTCATGGGCCGGGACAGGGTGACAATGAGCAGTTCTTC.

The gene calls are TRBV6-1 and TRBJ1-1, with unresolved D. V was pared by 7 bases and J by 4 bases, with 16 bases between. Germline loops: CDR1 MNHNS, CDR2 SASEGT. The CDR3 runs 14 residues. The CDR3, as DNA: TGTGCCAGCAATCTTCGGTCGGGAATCACTGAAGCTTTCTTT. This codes for CASNLRSGITEAFF.

This chain links TRBV29-1 with TRBJ2-5; TRBD1 aligns across 8 bases. The germline CDR1 and CDR2 sequences are SQVTM and ANQGSEA. The CDR3 is 16 amino acids. V trimming: 3 bases; J trimming: 0 bases; junction bases outside the gene matches: 9. The CDR3 bases are TGCAGCGTTGATTTAGCCAGGGGGCAATACCAAGAGACCCAGTACTTC. Amino acids: CSVDLARGQYQETQYF.

The CDR3 region has the DNA TGTGCCAGCTCACCAGATATCGGGGGGGCCCCCCGCACGACCCAGTACTTC. Translation: CASSPDIGGAPRTTQYF. The rearrangement links TRBV18 to TRBJ2-5, with 8 positions matching TRBD2. The trim removed 2 bases at V and 7 bases at J, leaving 15 bases unmatched. The CDR3 covers 17 residues. Germline lookup yields CDR1 KGHSH and CDR2 LQKENI.

This chain uses TRBV9 with TRBJ1-5, with 9 nucleotides matching TRBD1. Trimming cost V 3 bases and J 4 bases; bases outside gene matches: 2. The CDR3 loop spans 14 amino acids. Germline CDR1 reads SGDLS; CDR2 reads YYNGEE. The CDR3 DNA is TGTGCCAGCAGCGCCGGGACAGGGAATCAGCCCCAGCATTTT. This encodes CASSAGTGNQPQHF.

V is TRBV28 and J is TRBJ2-2; a weak D match, TRBD1 (6 bases). Trimming cost V 6 bases and J 3 bases, with 14 bases left between them. Germline assignment: CDR1 MDHEN and CDR2 SYDVKM. This CDR3 contains 15 residues. The CDR3 DNA follows: TGTGCCAGCAGCTGGACAGCACGCCACACCGGGGAGCTGTTTTTT. This translates into CASSWTARHTGELFF. Together with reference TRBV28 and TRBJ2-2, the CDR3 gives the full variable domain: DVKVTQSSRYLVKRTGEKVFLECVQDMDHENMFWYRQDPGLGLRLIYFSYDVKMKEKGDIPEGYSVSREKKERFSLILESASTNQTSMYLCASSWTARHTGELFFGEGSRLTVL.

The J gene is TRBJ1-6, the V gene TRBV19; perhaps TRBD1 as D (6 bases). This CDR3 spans 14 amino acids. Germline V gene lookup returns CDR1 LNHDA and CDR2 SQIVND (reference sequence). V lost 4 bases and J lost 7, with 11 bases in between. This CDR3 is CASSTTGINSPLHF. The CDR3 bases are TGTGCCAGTAGTACAACAGGGATCAATTCACCCCTCCACTTT.

The chain joins TRBV2 to TRBJ2-1; D is unclear. Germline values: CDR1 SNHLY, CDR2 FYNNEI. Trimming left V 3 bases short and J 9 bases short, with 6 bases between. CDR3 size: 11 residues. Here the CDR3 reads CASSDRVEQFF. The CDR3 bases are TGTGCCAGCAGTGATCGGGTTGAGCAGTTCTTC.

V gene TRBV6-4 combines with J gene TRBJ2-2; a weak D match, TRBD1 (7 bases). Trimming stripped 2 bases from V and 0 bases from J, with 13 bases between. The CDR3 has 17 residues. Germline CDR1 is MRHNA and CDR2 is SNTAGT. The CDR3 bases are TGTGCCAGCAGTGACGGGGCGGGGACAGCGAACACCGGGGAGCTGTTTTTT. Its protein is CASSDGAGTANTGELFF.

This chain connects TRBV28 to TRBJ1-3; D is perhaps TRBD1 (5 bases). The CDR3 loop spans 17 amino acids. V was trimmed by 2 bases and J by 4 bases, leaving 18 bases between them. Germline CDR1 reads MDHEN; CDR2 reads SYDVKM. The CDR3 loop reads CASSLGGWGESGNTIYF. The CDR3 nucleotides are TGTGCCAGCAGTTTAGGCGGGTGGGGGGAGTCCGGAAACACCATATATTTT. The whole variable domain, remainder taken from reference TRBV28 and TRBJ1-3, is DVKVTQSSRYLVKRTGEKVFLECVQDMDHENMFWYRQDPGLGLRLIYFSYDVKMKEKGDIPEGYSVSREKKERFSLILESASTNQTSMYLCASSLGGWGESGNTIYFGEGSWLTVV.